Given below is one T cell receptor beta chain in context. Antigen: not known. This entry is derived from a study of beta chain features in type 1 diabetes. General study findings and limits: Whether HLA type affects TCRB rearrangement stayed undetermined in the present work.

Expressed TCRB transcripts were sequenced, since all the RNA that had been isolated was reverse transcribed. Only in-frame clones appear in the TCRdb table, and some are missing; sequencing was by immunoSEQ multiplex PCR. The sample includes around 350,000 clones, 10% to 15% of them seen just once. Sequencing was done on a sample of naive CD4+ T cells from blood. The clonotype originates from a man aged 18 to 29 in good health.

The chain's CDR3 is CASSSDSYGYTF. DNA of the CDR3: TGTGCCAGCAGCTCGGACAGTTATGGCTACACCTTC. The chain combines TRBV5-6 with TRBJ1-2, with a weak D call TRBD1 (6 bases). The CDR3 is made up of 12 amino acids. Germline-derived CDR1 and CDR2 are SGHDT and YYEEEE. The V and J ends lost 3 bases and 5 bases respectively, with 8 bases between them. Combining the CDR3 with reference TRBV5-6 and TRBJ1-2 gives the whole variable domain DAGVTQSPTHLIKTRGQQVTLRCSPKSGHDTVSWYQQALGQGPQFIFQYYEEEERQRGNFPDRFSGHQFPNYSSELNVNALLLGDSALYLCASSSDSYGYTFGSGTRLTVV.